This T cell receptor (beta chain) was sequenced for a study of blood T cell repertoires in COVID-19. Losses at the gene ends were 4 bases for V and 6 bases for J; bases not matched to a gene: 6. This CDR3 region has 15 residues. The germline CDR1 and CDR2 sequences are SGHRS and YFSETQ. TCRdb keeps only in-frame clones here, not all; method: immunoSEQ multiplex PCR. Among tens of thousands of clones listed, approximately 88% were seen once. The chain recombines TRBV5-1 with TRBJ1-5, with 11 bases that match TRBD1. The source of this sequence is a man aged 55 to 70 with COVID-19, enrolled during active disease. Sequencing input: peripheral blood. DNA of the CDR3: TGCGCCAGCAGCCCAGGGACAGGGGGTACTCAGCCCCAGCATTTT. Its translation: CASSPGTGGTQPQHF.